The clone carrying this T cell receptor (beta chain) was counted between two and nine times. Its matching antigen is unknown. TCRdb passed the 5' RACE reads through MiXCR, listing each CDR3 protein once. Altogether about 85,000 distinct CDR3 sequences are present, approximately 21% being singletons, with the ten largest covering around 6.6%. The data stem from a study of spatial heterogeneity in lung cancer. Trimming took off 6 bases at V and 4 bases at J, with 15 bases between the two ends. CDR1 DFQATT and CDR2 SNEGSKA come from the germline V gene (reference sequence). This CDR3 is 13 amino acids long. Regarding time point: sample taken at primary tumor resection. Whole RNA from tumor, nontumor lung or frozen PBMC was sequenced unsorted. Findings and caveats of the study: Ubiquitous expanded tumor TCRs were seen in blood more at resection than at follow-up.

The source was PBMCs, collected at surgery. The origin of this receptor is a male donor with early-stage non-small cell lung cancer. This chain uses TRBV20-1 with TRBJ1-2; unclear D gene. CDR3 protein: CSAYSGSSYGYTF. CDR3 DNA sequence: TGCAGTGCCTACTCCGGGAGCTCCTATGGCTACACCTTC.